This record covers a single TCR beta chain. Its antigen is not known. The data originate from a study of T cell responses to AZD1222 COVID-19 vaccine. Overall study findings and caveats: Among those given AZD1222, only five or six were seropositive at baseline. The study found Spike-specific TCR breadth and depth rose after two AZD1222 doses. Spike-spanning, vaccine-associated CD4 TCRs were dominant at 160-218 and 743-854. In the spike-specific TCR repertoire, nearly half reportedly target unmutated variant regions.

Assay used: immunoSEQ multiplex PCR; TCRdb lists only in-frame clones, some missing. The data contain fewer than 200,000 clones, 70% to 90% of them singletons. CDR3 length: 16 residues. Trimming shortened V by 2 bases and J by 2 bases, and 14 bases separated the two germline ends. Germline V gene data show CDR1 as SNHLY and CDR2 as FYNNEI. This TCR was recovered from an adult who received the AZD1222 COVID-19 vaccine. This specimen consisted of peripheral blood, obtained 28 days after the second AZD1222 dose. The V call is TRBV2, the J call TRBJ2-3, with D perhaps TRBD2 (5 bases). In DNA, the CDR3 is TGTGCCAGCAGTGAATGGTCGGGAATAGTCACAGATACGCAGTATTTT. Encoded protein: CASSEWSGIVTDTQYF.